This entry describes one TCR beta chain. The sample is drawn from a study of blood T cell repertoires in COVID-19. In the study overall: Samples representing acute and convalescent COVID-19 were sourced from the United States, Italy and Spain. From T cells, B-cell-depleted T cells, or PBMCs came the material, which was cDNA or gDNA.

This CDR3 is 11 amino acids long. Trimming pared 7 bases from V and 1 base from J, leaving 4 bases between. CDR1 MNHEY and CDR2 SVGAGI come from the germline V gene. In the original workflow: Cell counts per sample came from amplifying reference gene primers. TCRdb's copy holds only in-frame clones and misses some; the assay was immunoSEQ multiplex PCR. The V and J calls and clone size come from that table; D and trimming were worked out from the DNA. The sample has around 180,000 clones, approximately 90% seen once. The rearrangement links TRBV6-5 to TRBJ1-1; D call uncertain. Sequenced material: peripheral blood. The TCR sequence derives from a woman in her thirties with active or convalescent COVID-19. In DNA form, the CDR3 reads TGTGCCAGCATCAGGAACACTGAAGCTTTCTTT. Translation: CASIRNTEAFF.